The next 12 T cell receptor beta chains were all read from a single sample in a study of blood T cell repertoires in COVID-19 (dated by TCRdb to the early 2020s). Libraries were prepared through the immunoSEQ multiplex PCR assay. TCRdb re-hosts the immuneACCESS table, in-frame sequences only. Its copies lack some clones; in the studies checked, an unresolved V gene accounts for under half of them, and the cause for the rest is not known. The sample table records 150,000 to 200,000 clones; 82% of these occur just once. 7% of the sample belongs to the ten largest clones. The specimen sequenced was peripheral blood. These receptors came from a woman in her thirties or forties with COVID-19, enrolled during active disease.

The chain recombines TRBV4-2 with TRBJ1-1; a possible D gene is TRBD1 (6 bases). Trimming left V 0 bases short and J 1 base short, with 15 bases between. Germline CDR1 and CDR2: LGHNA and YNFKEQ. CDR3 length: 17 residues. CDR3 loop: CASSQEIRGLRNTEAFF. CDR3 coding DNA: TGTGCCAGCAGCCAAGAGATCAGGGGCCTGAGGAACACTGAAGCTTTCTTT.

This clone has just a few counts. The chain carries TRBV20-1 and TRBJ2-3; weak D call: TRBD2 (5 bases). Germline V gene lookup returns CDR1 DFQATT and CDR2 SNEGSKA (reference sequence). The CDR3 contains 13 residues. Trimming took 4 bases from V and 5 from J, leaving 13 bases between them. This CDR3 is CSATEDSVDTQYF. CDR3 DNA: TGCAGTGCTACTGAGGACTCTGTAGATACGCAGTATTTT.

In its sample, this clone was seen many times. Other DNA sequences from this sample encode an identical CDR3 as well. The CDR3 nucleotides read TGTGCCAGCAGTTTTGGACAGGGGGCGAACACTGAAGCTTTCTTT. Translation gives CASSFGQGANTEAFF. The chain has TRBV27 and TRBJ1-1; 11 positions match TRBD1. CDR3 size: 15 residues. CDR1 and CDR2 from the germline V gene are MNHEY and SMNVEV (reference sequence). With 3 bases clipped from V and 1 base from J, the junction kept 1 base outside the gene matches.

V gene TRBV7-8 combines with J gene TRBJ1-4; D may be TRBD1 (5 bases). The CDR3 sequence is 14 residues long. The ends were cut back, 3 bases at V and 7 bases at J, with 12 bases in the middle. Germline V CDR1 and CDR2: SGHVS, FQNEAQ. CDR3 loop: CASSFDGAGEKLFF. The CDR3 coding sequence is TGTGCCAGCAGCTTTGATGGGGCCGGTGAAAAACTGTTTTTT.

As DNA, the CDR3 is TGTGCCAGCAGTTTATCGGTGACAGTCTATAATTCACCCCTCCACTTT. It yields the protein CASSLSVTVYNSPLHF. The chain has TRBV27 and TRBJ1-6, with D possibly TRBD1 on 5 matching bases. Per the germline V gene, CDR1 is MNHEY and CDR2 is SMNVEV (reference sequence). Deletions cut 0 bases from V and 3 bases from J, with 9 bases between. The CDR3 is 16 amino acids.

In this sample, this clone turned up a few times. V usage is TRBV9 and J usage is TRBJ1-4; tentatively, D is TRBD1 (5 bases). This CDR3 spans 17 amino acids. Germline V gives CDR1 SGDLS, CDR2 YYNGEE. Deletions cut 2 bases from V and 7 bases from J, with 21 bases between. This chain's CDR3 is CASSVSVGHPGGEKLFF. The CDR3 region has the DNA TGTGCCAGCAGCGTTTCGGTGGGGCACCCAGGCGGTGAAAAACTGTTTTTT.

The CDR3 sequence is CASSIQGNTEAFF. CDR3 nucleotides: TGCGCCAGCAGCATCCAGGGGAACACTGAAGCTTTCTTT. This chain uses TRBV5-1 with TRBJ1-1; D may be TRBD1 (5 bases). The V end was cut by 4 bases, the J end by 1 base, with 8 bases between. CDR1 and CDR2 from the germline V gene are SGHRS and YFSETQ. The CDR3 is 13 residues long.

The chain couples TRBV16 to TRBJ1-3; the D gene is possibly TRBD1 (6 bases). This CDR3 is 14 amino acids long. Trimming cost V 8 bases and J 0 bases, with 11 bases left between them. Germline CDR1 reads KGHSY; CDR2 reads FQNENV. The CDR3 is CASENRVSGNTIYF. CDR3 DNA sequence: TGTGCCAGCGAAAACAGGGTCTCTGGAAACACCATATATTTT.

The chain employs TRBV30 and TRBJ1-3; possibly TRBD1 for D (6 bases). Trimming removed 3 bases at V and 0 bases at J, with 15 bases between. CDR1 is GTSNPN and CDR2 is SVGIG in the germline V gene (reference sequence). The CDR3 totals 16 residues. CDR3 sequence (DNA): TGTGCCTGGAGCCCGCTTAGGGGGACCTCTGGAAACACCATATATTTT. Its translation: CAWSPLRGTSGNTIYF.

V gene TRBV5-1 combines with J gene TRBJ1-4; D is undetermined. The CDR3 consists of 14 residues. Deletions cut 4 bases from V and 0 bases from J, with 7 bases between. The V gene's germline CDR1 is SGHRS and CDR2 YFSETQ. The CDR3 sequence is CASSPVSTNEKLFF. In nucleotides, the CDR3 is TGCGCCAGCAGCCCAGTCTCAACTAATGAAAAACTGTTTTTT. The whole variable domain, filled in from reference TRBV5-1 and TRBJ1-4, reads KAGVTQTPRYLIKTRGQQVTLSCSPISGHRSVSWYQQTPGQGLQFLFEYFSETQRNKGNFPGRFSGRQFSNSRSEMNVSTLELGDSALYLCASSPVSTNEKLFFGSGTQLSVL.

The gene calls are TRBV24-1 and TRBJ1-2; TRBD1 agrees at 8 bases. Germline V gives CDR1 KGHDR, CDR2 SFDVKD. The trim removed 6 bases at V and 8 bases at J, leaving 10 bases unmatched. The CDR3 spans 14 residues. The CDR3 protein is CATSTGQGVGGYTF. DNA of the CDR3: TGTGCCACCAGTACTGGACAGGGAGTGGGCGGCTACACCTTC.

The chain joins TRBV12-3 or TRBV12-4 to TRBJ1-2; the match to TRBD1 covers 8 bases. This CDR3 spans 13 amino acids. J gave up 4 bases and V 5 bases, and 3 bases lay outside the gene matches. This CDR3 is CASSLTGGYGYTF. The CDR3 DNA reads TGTGCCAGCAGTCTAACAGGGGGCTATGGCTACACCTTC.